A single sample is the source of the 10 T cell receptor beta chains below, sequenced in a study of blood T cell repertoires in COVID-19. Using immunoSEQ multiplex PCR, the repertoire was profiled, and TCRdb retains in-frame clones only, with some absent. The top ten clones hold 1.5% to 2% of a sample with about 290,000 clones, under 90% of them seen once. Source material: PBMCs or T cells enriched from blood (not recorded which). The source is a woman aged 40 to 49 who had recovered from COVID-19.

The count of this clone is one. The CDR3 DNA is TGTGCCAGCAGCTTAGGACTAGCGGGAGTAAACGGGGAGCTGTTTTTT. This sequence encodes CASSLGLAGVNGELFF. The V call is TRBV7-3, the J call TRBJ2-2; 13 bases are a match to TRBD2. The V and J ends lost 2 bases and 7 bases, in that order; junction bases with no gene match: 4. The CDR3 is 16 residues long. Germline assignment: CDR1 SGHTA and CDR2 FQGTGA.

The V gene is TRBV6-2 or TRBV6-3, the J gene TRBJ1-2; tentatively, D is TRBD1 (5 bases). From germline, CDR1 is MNHEY and CDR2 SVGEGT. V was clipped by 0 bases and J by 6 bases, with 14 bases between them. The length of the CDR3 is 15 residues. CDR3 sequence (DNA): TGTGCCAGCAGTTACTCCCCAGGGCCCCTTGATGGCTACACCTTC. Amino acid sequence: CASSYSPGPLDGYTF.

J is TRBJ2-7 and V is TRBV25-1; 9 bases fit TRBD2. The CDR3 spans 13 residues. The germline V gene encodes CDR1 MGHDK and CDR2 SYGVNS. The V gene end was trimmed by 10 bases and the J gene end by 2 bases; junction bases not matched to a gene: 6. The CDR3 nucleotides read TGTGCCACCCGGCGGGAGGGTACCTACGAGCAGTACTTC. Encoded protein: CATRREGTYEQYF.

This clone showed up just a few times. J is TRBJ1-4 and V is TRBV5-1; D is unclear. The CDR3 consists of 18 residues. The V gene's germline CDR1 is SGHRS and CDR2 YFSETQ. V lost 2 bases to trimming and J lost 0 bases, with 17 bases between them. DNA for the CDR3: TGCGCCAGCAGCTTTCTCGGTCTCCCCACTACAACTAATGAAAAACTGTTTTTT. Residues: CASSFLGLPTTTNEKLFF.

V and J are TRBV29-1 and TRBJ1-2, with TRBD1 identical over 12 bases. Trimming cost V 4 bases and J 0 bases; bases outside gene matches: 3. The CDR3 sequence is 15 residues long. Germline V gene sequence: CDR1 SQVTM, CDR2 ANQGSEA. The CDR3 protein is CSVGGQGASNYGYTF. The CDR3 DNA reads TGCAGCGTTGGGGGACAGGGGGCCTCTAACTATGGCTACACCTTC.

The V call is TRBV30, the J call TRBJ2-7, with 7 bases identical to TRBD1. Germline loops: CDR1 GTSNPN, CDR2 SVGIG (reference sequence). Unmatched junction bases numbered 6, after V lost 3 bases and J lost 1 base. The CDR3 runs to 14 residues. The CDR3 nucleotides read TGTGCCTGGAGCCATCGGACAGGATCCTACGAGCAGTACTTC. It codes for CAWSHRTGSYEQYF.

The rearrangement uses TRBV27 and TRBJ2-5, with TRBD2 matching 7 bases. This CDR3 comprises 16 residues. The J segment lost 5 bases and the V segment lost 0 bases, leaving 9 bases of the junction unmatched. Germline CDR1 reads MNHEY; CDR2 reads SMNVEV (reference sequence). Here the CDR3 reads CASSLSGGRGIETQYF. The DNA of the CDR3 is TGTGCCAGCAGTTTATCGGGTGGGAGGGGAATTGAGACCCAGTACTTC.

This chain uses TRBV18 with TRBJ2-7; D not resolved. The germline gives CDR1 KGHSH, CDR2 LQKENI. The CDR3 has 15 residues. V was clipped by 3 bases and J by 0 bases, with 12 bases between them. CDR3 bases: TGTGCCAGCTCACCCGTGTCCACGAGCTCCTACGAGCAGTACTTC. This gives the protein CASSPVSTSSYEQYF.

A single count supports this clone. The V gene is TRBV5-4, the J gene TRBJ2-2; tentatively, D is TRBD1 (6 bases). In germline, CDR1 is SGHNT, CDR2 YYREEE (reference sequence). With 4 bases removed from V and 6 bases from J, the gap between germline ends came to 19 bases. The CDR3 length is 16 residues. This chain's CDR3 is CASSTETGTVAGELFF. CDR3 in DNA: TGTGCCAGCAGCACCGAGACAGGCACGGTGGCCGGGGAGCTGTTTTTT.

This clone was seen just once. The CDR3 DNA reads TGTGCCAGCAGTGAACTGGGGGGGGCCGGCGGGGAGCTGTTTTTT. It yields the protein CASSELGGAGGELFF. The chain joins TRBV2 to TRBJ2-2; D perhaps matches TRBD2 (7 bases). V lost 2 bases to trimming and J lost 7 bases, with 14 bases between them. The V gene's germline CDR1 is SNHLY and CDR2 FYNNEI. This CDR3 is 15 amino acids long.